These 20 T cell receptor beta chains came from one sample sequenced in a study of T cells in Graves' hyperthyroidism and ophthalmopathy. TCR beta CDR3 regions were amplified from RNA. With the HTBI primer set, the TCR CDR3 went through a first round of RT-PCR. TCRdb itself ran the multiplex PCR reads through MiXCR, one entry per CDR3 protein. The data hold 300,000 to 400,000 distinct CDR3 sequences, with approximately 17% observed a single time. Sequencing used blood. All receptors derive from a man aged 18 to 29 with Graves' ophthalmopathy.

This clonotype was seen many times. V and J are TRBV28 and TRBJ2-2; D ambiguous. V shed 8 bases and J shed 2 bases, with 9 bases lying between them. Germline CDR1 and CDR2: MDHEN and SYDVKM. CDR3 length: 13 residues. In DNA form, the CDR3 reads TGTGCCAGCTTACGCTCCAACACCGGGGAGCTGTTTTTT. Translation: CASLRSNTGELFF.

This clonotype was counted between two and nine times. The V and J genes are TRBV20-1 and TRBJ2-7; D is unclear. Germline V gene sequence: CDR1 DFQATT, CDR2 SNEGSKA (reference sequence). The V gene lost 6 bases and the J gene lost 5 bases, with 14 bases spanning the gap. The length of the CDR3 is 12 residues. The CDR3 sequence: CSAPMLGNEQYF. CDR3 sequence (DNA): TGCAGTGCCCCCATGCTGGGGAACGAGCAGTACTTC.

This chain joins TRBV4-1 and TRBJ1-2; 9 bases match TRBD1. CDR1 and CDR2 (germline): MGHRA, YSYEKL. V dropped 5 bases and J dropped 4; count of bases not matched to a gene: 8. This CDR3 spans 15 amino acids. This CDR3 reads CASSAPGQGGYGYTF. The CDR3, as DNA: TGCGCCAGCAGCGCACCGGGACAGGGTGGCTATGGCTACACCTTC.

The table lists this clonotype with many counts. The J gene is TRBJ1-2, the V gene TRBV7-8, with 7 bases lining up with TRBD1. In germline, CDR1 is SGHVS, CDR2 FQNEAQ. V was pared by 2 bases and J by 8 bases, with 5 bases of the junction left unmatched. The CDR3 is 13 amino acids. The CDR3 reads CASSLNLGGGYTF. CDR3 nucleotides: TGTGCCAGCAGCTTAAATTTAGGGGGCGGCTACACCTTC.

This clonotype was detected many times. The V and J genes are TRBV20-1 and TRBJ2-5; D unresolved. The CDR3 covers 14 residues. The V gene's germline CDR1 is DFQATT and CDR2 SNEGSKA (reference sequence). V was cut by 0 bases and J by 1 base, with 9 bases left in between. The CDR3 sequence: CSARDRRIQETQYF. DNA for the CDR3: TGCAGTGCTAGAGATAGGCGTATCCAAGAGACCCAGTACTTC.

In its sample, this clonotype was seen many times. The chain carries TRBV6-5 and TRBJ1-1; D might be TRBD1 (5 bases). Trimming pared 0 bases from V and 3 bases from J, leaving 8 bases between. CDR3 length: 14 residues. Germline CDR1 is MNHEY and CDR2 is SVGAGI. The CDR3 is CASSYSGLDTEAFF. DNA of the CDR3: TGTGCCAGCAGTTACTCGGGACTTGACACTGAAGCTTTCTTT.

This clonotype was seen at least ten times. The rearrangement joins TRBV9 to TRBJ2-5, with TRBD2 matching over 13 bases. The CDR3 totals 16 residues. Per germline, CDR1 SGDLS and CDR2 YYNGEE. V dropped 3 bases and J dropped 5; count of bases not matched to a gene: 7. CDR3 region: CASSDPGLAGSETQYF. CDR3 DNA sequence: TGTGCCAGCAGCGACCCGGGACTAGCGGGGTCGGAGACCCAGTACTTC.

The chain links TRBV24-1 to TRBJ1-2, with D possibly TRBD1 on 6 matching bases. The CDR3 is 12 residues long. V shed 4 bases and J shed 9 bases, with 11 bases lying between them. In germline, CDR1 is KGHDR, CDR2 SFDVKD. The CDR3 protein is CATSEGQSSYTF. The CDR3 coding sequence is TGTGCCACCAGTGAAGGACAGTCTAGCTACACCTTC.

This clonotype was counted only a few times. The chain employs TRBV4-1 and TRBJ2-6; possibly TRBD1 for D (5 bases). The CDR3 extends over 15 amino acids. The V gene's germline CDR1 is MGHRA and CDR2 YSYEKL. V was clipped by 4 bases and J by 3 bases, with 10 bases between them. In DNA form, the CDR3 reads TGCGCCAGCAGCCCCCTAGGGGTTGGGGCCAACGTCCTGACTTTC. Translation gives CASSPLGVGANVLTF.

This clonotype has a count of ten or more. V and J are TRBV7-9 and TRBJ1-1; D is unresolved. V was shortened by 6 bases and J by 4 bases, with 6 bases between the two germline ends. Germline V gives CDR1 SEHNR, CDR2 FQNEAQ (reference sequence). The CDR3 consists of 11 residues. The chain's CDR3 is CASSGSTEAFF. In nucleotides, the CDR3 is TGTGCCAGCAGTGGGAGCACTGAAGCTTTCTTT.

This sequence joins TRBV7-3 and TRBJ2-2; D uncertain. The V and J ends lost 1 base and 1 base respectively, with 4 bases between them. This CDR3 is 14 amino acids long. CDR1 is SGHTA, CDR2 FQGTGA, per germline. Here the CDR3 reads CASSLMGNTGELFF. Here the CDR3 DNA reads TGTGCCAGCAGCTTAATGGGGAACACCGGGGAGCTGTTTTTT.

This clonotype has a count of ten or more. V usage is TRBV3-1 and J usage is TRBJ2-1, with D possibly matching TRBD2 (6 bases). Germline-derived CDR1 and CDR2 are LGHDT and YNNKEL (reference sequence). The CDR3 loop spans 15 amino acids. Trimming left V 4 bases short and J 8 bases short, with 18 bases between. CDR3 in amino acids: CASSRGTARVDEQFF. The CDR3 coding sequence is TGTGCCAGCAGCCGGGGGACTGCGAGGGTCGATGAGCAGTTCTTC.

The CDR3 region has the DNA TGTGCCATCAGTGGTGGGACACCAAACTCTGGAAACACCATATATTTT. This translates into CAISGGTPNSGNTIYF. This chain joins TRBV10-3 and TRBJ1-3; D possibly corresponds to TRBD1 (6 bases). V gave up 4 bases and J gave up 0 bases, with 13 bases separating them. The CDR3 spans 16 residues. From germline, CDR1 is ENHRY and CDR2 SYGVKD.

The chain recombines TRBV12-3 or TRBV12-4 with TRBJ1-2; D gene unclear. V was cut by 3 bases and J by 4 bases, with 12 bases left in between. The CDR3 contains 14 residues. The CDR3 DNA reads TGTGCCAGCAGTTTTCGGGCGGGCGTCTATGGCTACACCTTC. Translated, it gives CASSFRAGVYGYTF.

The chain joins TRBV4-2 to TRBJ2-7, with a possible D match to TRBD2 (5 bases). Germline values: CDR1 LGHNA, CDR2 YNFKEQ. Trimming stripped 3 bases from V and 5 bases from J, with 5 bases between. CDR3 length: 11 residues. CDR3 bases: TGTGCCAGCAGCCACGGGGACGAGCAGTACTTC. This translates into CASSHGDEQYF.

A note on this clonotype: The junction departs from the called germline gene at one end, perhaps through a read error. The chain is built from TRBV5-1 and TRBJ1-4; 10 nucleotides agree with TRBD1. This CDR3 is 17 amino acids long. Germline V gene lookup returns CDR1 SGHRS and CDR2 YFSETQ. The CDR3 spells CASSAHRDRGEDEKLFF. The DNA for the CDR3 is TGTGCCAGCAGCGCCCACCGGGACAGGGGAGAGGATGAAAAACTGTTTTTT.

This clonotype has just a few counts. This chain uses TRBV9 with TRBJ1-5; D perhaps matches TRBD1 (6 bases). Germline V gene lookup returns CDR1 SGDLS and CDR2 YYNGEE. Trimming took off 4 bases at V and 0 bases at J, with 11 bases between the two ends. CDR3 length: 15 residues. The CDR3 DNA follows: TGTGCCAGCAGCACGACAGGACATAGCAATCAGCCCCAGCATTTT. Amino acid sequence: CASSTTGHSNQPQHF.

The chain joins TRBV4-1 to TRBJ2-3, with unresolved D. Germline V gene lookup returns CDR1 MGHRA and CDR2 YSYEKL. The CDR3 has 13 residues. V was pared by 3 bases and J by 1 base, with 5 bases between. The DNA for the CDR3 is TGCGCCAGCAGCCAGGTCGGCACAGATACGCAGTATTTT. Translating gives CASSQVGTDTQYF.

This clonotype has ten or more counts. This chain joins TRBV20-1 and TRBJ1-1; 7 positions match TRBD1. The CDR3 spans 15 residues. With 5 bases clipped from V and 0 bases from J, the junction kept 9 bases outside the gene matches. Germline loops: CDR1 DFQATT, CDR2 SNEGSKA (reference sequence). The CDR3 sequence is CSASGTALMNTEAFF. The CDR3 region has the DNA TGCAGTGCTTCCGGGACAGCCCTTATGAACACTGAAGCTTTCTTT.

This clonotype was seen a handful of times. V usage is TRBV27 and J usage is TRBJ1-5, with D possibly being TRBD1 (5 bases). The CDR3 length is 13 residues. Trimming took 3 bases from V and 7 from J, leaving 10 bases between them. Germline V gene lookup returns CDR1 MNHEY and CDR2 SMNVEV (reference sequence). DNA of the CDR3: TGTGCCAGCAGTTTCCAGGGACCCCAGCCCCAGCATTTT. Protein sequence: CASSFQGPQPQHF.